The entry below describes one T cell receptor (beta chain). The target of this receptor is not known. No much larger clone exists at a distance of one base, and base qualities are not known. CDR1 DFQATT and CDR2 SNEGSKA are derived from the germline V gene (reference sequence). The CDR3 runs 12 residues from the cysteine to the phenylalanine. Kept here is only the CDR3 DNA, which spans 36 bases and is read in frame from base 1. Relative to germline, V is 5 bases shorter and J is 3 bases shorter, with 10 bases between their ends. The treatment or condition label, as the study defines it: live attenuated yellow fever vaccine strain. At every blood-draw timepoint, two biological replicates of bulk PBMCs were collected. PBMCs were isolated from peripheral blood using a standard Ficoll-Paque protocol. TriZol was used to extract RNA from bulk PBMCs, CD4 and CD8 fractions, and dextramer-positive and dextramer-negative fractions.

This sample is part of a study of T cells after yellow fever vaccination (dated by TCRdb to the late 2010s). With regard to the full study: The SMART-Seq v4 Ultra Low Input RNA kit was used to prepare libraries from fractions with low cell numbers. To follow T-cell clones before and after primary and booster YFV17D yellow fever vaccination, bulk TCR alpha and beta repertoires were sequenced over time. Blood was collected at multiple timepoints before and after primary and secondary immunization, and bulk PBMC replicates and cell subsets were isolated. Two healthy male donors made up the cohort, one aged 18 to 30 years and the other aged 30 to 40 years. Beyond this particular receptor, the publication reports: A small share of clonotypes was detected in both CD4 and CD8 compartments, with the overlap likely arising from convergent recombination. Most clones expanded after primary vaccination (around 96% of CD4 and 88% of CD8) were re-detected after the booster, suggesting that broad memory maintenance occurred. The study included only two donors, which limits how far the findings can be generalized. Compared with the primary T-cell response, the secondary T-cell response was faster but weaker, reaching its peak on day 5 rather than on day 15. FACS-sorted repertoires could contain abundant contaminating clonotypes from the bulk population, so computational filtering was required.

Instrument used: Illumina NovaSeq 6000. TCR cDNA was made using 5'RACE template switching, a step that added a universal primer site and unique molecular identifiers. Priming of cDNA synthesis was performed from both the TCR alpha and TCR beta constant segments. Two PCR steps were used to amplify libraries, with sample barcodes and sequencing adapters being added in the second step. Sequencing of libraries was performed on Illumina HiSeq 2500 (2x100 bp) or NovaSeq (2x150 bp). Concerning the study's data processing: MIGEC was used to demultiplex reads and collapse the reads into UMI consensus sequences, and MiXCR was used for V(D)J alignment. Clonotypes responding to the vaccine were identified with edgeR on replicate PBMC samples, with the criteria of FDR below 0.01 and a log2 fold change above 5 up to day 15. Each bulk clonotype was labeled CD4 or CD8 based on which sequenced repertoire, CD4 or CD8, contained the clonotype at higher abundance. The raw public reads went through TCRdb reprocessing: fastp at Q25, MiXCR clone calling, in-frame beta chains kept. When rows share a CDR3 protein, they turn into one entry using the most common DNA and genes. These V and J calls are TCRdb output, not the study's own analysis. For this sample there are 250,000 to 400,000 distinct CDR3 sequences; around 4.4% appear just once. The ten biggest clones cover roughly 21% of the sample.

Specimen: PBMCs, collected 15 days after the yellow fever booster vaccination. This clonotype was sampled from a man aged 18-30 years who received the YFV17D yellow fever vaccine. This sequence uses TRBV20-1 and TRBJ1-2, and perhaps TRBD1 as D gene, on 6 matching bases. In nucleotides, the sequence is TGCAGTGCTGAGGACAGCTACTATGGCTACACCTTC. Protein translation: CSAEDSYYGYTF.